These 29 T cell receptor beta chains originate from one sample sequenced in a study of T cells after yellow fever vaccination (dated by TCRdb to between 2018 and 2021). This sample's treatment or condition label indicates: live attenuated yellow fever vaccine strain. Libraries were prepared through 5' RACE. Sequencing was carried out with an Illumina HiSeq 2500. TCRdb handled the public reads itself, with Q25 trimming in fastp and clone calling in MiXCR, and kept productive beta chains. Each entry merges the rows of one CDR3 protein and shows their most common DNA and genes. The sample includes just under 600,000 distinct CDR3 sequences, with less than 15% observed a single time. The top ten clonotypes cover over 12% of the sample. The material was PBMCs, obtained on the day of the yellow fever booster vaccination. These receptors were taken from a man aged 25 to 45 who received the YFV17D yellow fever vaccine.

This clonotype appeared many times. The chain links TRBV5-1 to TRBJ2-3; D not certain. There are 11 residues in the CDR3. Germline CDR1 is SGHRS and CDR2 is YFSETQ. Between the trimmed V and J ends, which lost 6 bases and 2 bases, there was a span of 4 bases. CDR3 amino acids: CASKSTDTQYF. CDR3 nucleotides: TGCGCCAGCAAATCCACAGATACGCAGTATTTT.

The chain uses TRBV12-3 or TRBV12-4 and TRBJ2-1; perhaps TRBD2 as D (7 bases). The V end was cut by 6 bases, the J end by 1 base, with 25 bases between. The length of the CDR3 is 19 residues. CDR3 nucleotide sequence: TGTGCCAGCAGACCCCTAGGGGGAGGGCAGAAAAATTCCTACAATGAGCAGTTCTTC. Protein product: CASRPLGGGQKNSYNEQFF.

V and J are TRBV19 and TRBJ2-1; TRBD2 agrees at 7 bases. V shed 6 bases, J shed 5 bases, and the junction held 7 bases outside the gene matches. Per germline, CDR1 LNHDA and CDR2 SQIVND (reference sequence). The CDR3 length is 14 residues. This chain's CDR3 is CASSSLAAHNEQFF. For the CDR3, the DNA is TGTGCCAGTAGCAGCCTAGCGGCCCACAATGAGCAGTTCTTC. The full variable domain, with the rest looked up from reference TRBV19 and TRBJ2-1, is DGGITQSPKYLFRKEGQNVTLSCEQNLNHDAMYWYRQDPGQGLRLIYYSQIVNDFQKGDIAEGYSVSREKKESFPLTVTSAQKNPTAFYLCASSSLAAHNEQFFGPGTRLTVL.

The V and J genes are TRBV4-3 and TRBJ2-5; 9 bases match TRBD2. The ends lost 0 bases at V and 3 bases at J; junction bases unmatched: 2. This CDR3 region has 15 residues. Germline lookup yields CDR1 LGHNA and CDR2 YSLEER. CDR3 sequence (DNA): TGCGCCAGCAGCCAAGATATAGCGGGAGAAGAGACCCAGTACTTC. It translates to CASSQDIAGEETQYF.

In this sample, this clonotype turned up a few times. The CDR3 DNA reads TGTGCCAGCAGTTCGACTAATGAAAAACTGTTTTTT. Its translation is CASSSTNEKLFF. The gene calls are TRBV28 and TRBJ1-4; D gene ambiguous. Germline V lookup: CDR1 MDHEN, CDR2 SYDVKM. The CDR3 sequence is 12 residues long. Trimming pared 4 bases from V and 2 bases from J, leaving 2 bases between.

CDR3 amino acids: CASSEGILGWNNEQFF. Here the CDR3 DNA reads TGCGCCAGCAGTGAGGGGATTTTGGGGTGGAACAATGAGCAGTTCTTC. The V and J genes are TRBV10-1 and TRBJ2-1; D is ambiguous. The germline V and J ends were trimmed by 2 bases and 5 bases, with 16 bases remaining between them. From germline, CDR1 is WNHNN and CDR2 SYGVQD (reference sequence). This CDR3 contains 16 residues.

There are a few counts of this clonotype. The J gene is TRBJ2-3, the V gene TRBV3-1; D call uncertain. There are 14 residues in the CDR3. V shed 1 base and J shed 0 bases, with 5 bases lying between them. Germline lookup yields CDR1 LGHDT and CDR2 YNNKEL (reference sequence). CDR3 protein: CASSQGPSTDTQYF. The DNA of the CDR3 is TGTGCCAGCAGCCAAGGGCCTAGCACAGATACGCAGTATTTT.

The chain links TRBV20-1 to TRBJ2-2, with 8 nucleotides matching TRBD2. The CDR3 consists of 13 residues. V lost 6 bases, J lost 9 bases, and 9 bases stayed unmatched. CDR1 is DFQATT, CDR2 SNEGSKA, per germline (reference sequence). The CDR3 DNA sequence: TGCAGTGCACCACTAGCGGACCACCGGGAGCTGTTTTTT. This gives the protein CSAPLADHRELFF.

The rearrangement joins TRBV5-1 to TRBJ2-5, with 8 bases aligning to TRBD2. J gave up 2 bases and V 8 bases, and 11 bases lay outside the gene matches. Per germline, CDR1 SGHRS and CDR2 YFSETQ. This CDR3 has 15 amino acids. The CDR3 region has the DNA TGCGCCAGTTCCCCAAACGGCGGGAGGCAAGAGACCCAGTACTTC. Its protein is CASSPNGGRQETQYF.

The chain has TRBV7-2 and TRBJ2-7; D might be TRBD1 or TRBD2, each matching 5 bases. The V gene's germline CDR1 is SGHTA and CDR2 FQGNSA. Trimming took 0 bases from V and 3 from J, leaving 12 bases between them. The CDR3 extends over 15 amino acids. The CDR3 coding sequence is TGTGCCAGCAGCTTAGCGGGACCAGGGAGCTACGAGCAGTACTTC. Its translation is CASSLAGPGSYEQYF.

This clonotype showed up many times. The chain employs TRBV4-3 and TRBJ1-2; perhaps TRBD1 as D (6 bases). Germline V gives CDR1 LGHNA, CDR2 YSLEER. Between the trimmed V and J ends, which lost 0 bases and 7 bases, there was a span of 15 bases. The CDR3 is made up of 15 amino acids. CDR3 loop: CASSQDLDSTTGYTF. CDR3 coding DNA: TGCGCCAGCAGCCAAGATTTGGACAGCACCACTGGCTACACCTTC.

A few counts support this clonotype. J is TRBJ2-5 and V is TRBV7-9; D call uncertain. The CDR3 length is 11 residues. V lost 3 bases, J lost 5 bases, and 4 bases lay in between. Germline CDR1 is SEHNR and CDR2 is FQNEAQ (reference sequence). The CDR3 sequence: CASSFTETQYF. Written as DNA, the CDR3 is TGTGCCAGCAGCTTCACGGAGACCCAGTACTTC.

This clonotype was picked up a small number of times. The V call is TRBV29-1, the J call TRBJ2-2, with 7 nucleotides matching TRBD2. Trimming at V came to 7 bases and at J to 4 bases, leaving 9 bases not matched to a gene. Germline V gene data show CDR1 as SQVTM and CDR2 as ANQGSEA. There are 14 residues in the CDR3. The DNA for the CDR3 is TGCAGCGCCCAGCGGGGCTGGGGCACCGGGGAGCTGTTTTTT. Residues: CSAQRGWGTGELFF.

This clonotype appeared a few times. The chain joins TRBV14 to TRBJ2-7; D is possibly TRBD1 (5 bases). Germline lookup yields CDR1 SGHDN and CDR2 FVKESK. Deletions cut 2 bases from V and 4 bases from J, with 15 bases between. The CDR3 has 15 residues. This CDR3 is CASSQLRQGAYEQYF. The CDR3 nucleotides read TGTGCCAGCAGCCAATTAAGGCAAGGGGCATACGAGCAGTACTTC.

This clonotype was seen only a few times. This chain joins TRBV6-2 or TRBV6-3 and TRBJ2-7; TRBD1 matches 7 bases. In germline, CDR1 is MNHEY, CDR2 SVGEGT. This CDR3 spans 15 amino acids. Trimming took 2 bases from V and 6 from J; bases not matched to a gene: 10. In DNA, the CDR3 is TGTGCCAGCAGTTACCCGACAGGGAAAGGGGCCGAGCAGTACTTC. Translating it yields CASSYPTGKGAEQYF.

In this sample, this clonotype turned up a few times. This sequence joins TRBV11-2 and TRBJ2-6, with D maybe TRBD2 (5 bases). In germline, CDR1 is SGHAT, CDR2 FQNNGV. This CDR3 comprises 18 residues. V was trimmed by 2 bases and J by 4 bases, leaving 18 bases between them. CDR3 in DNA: TGTGCCAGCAGCTTAATGTCAGTTCCCTCGGGAGGGGCCAACGTCCTGACTTTC. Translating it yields CASSLMSVPSGGANVLTF.

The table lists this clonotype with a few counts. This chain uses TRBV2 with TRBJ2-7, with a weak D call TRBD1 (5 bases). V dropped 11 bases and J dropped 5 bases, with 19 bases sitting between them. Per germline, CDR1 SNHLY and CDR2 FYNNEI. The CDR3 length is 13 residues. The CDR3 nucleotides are TGTGCCTCCCAATTTTCAGGGAATCACGAGCAGTACTTC. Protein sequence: CASQFSGNHEQYF.

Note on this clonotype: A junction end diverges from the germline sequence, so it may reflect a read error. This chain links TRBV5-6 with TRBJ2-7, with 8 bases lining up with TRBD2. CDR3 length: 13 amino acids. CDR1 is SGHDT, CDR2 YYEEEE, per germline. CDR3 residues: CASSDGRAYEQHF. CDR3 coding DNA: TGTGCCAGCAGCGACGGGAGGGCCTACGAGCAGCACTTC.

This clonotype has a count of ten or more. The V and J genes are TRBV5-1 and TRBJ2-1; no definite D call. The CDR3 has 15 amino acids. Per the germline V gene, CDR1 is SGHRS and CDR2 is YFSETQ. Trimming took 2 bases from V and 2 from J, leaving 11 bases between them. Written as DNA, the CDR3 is TGCGCCAGCAGCTTAAGCTGGACCGCCTACAATGAGCAGTTCTTC. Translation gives CASSLSWTAYNEQFF.

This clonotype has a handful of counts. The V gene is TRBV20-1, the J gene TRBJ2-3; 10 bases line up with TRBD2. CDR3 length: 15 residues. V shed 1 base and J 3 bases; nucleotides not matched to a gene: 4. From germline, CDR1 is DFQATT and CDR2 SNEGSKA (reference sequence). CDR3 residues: CSARGRTSGTDTQYF. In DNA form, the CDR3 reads TGCAGTGCTAGAGGTCGGACTAGCGGAACAGATACGCAGTATTTT.

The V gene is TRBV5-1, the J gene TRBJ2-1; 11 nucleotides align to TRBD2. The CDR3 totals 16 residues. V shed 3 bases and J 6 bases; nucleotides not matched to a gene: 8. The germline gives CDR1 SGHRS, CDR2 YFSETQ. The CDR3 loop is CASSSFGGLAVNEQFF. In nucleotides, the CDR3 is TGCGCCAGCAGCTCCTTTGGGGGACTAGCGGTCAATGAGCAGTTCTTC.

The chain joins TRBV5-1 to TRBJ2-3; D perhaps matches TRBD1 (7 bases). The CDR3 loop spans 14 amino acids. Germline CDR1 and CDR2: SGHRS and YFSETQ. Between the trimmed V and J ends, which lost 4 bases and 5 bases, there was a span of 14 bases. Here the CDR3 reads CASSPGQTRDTQYF. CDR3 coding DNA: TGCGCCAGCAGCCCGGGACAGACTAGAGATACGCAGTATTTT. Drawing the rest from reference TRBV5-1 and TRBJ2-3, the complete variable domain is KAGVTQTPRYLIKTRGQQVTLSCSPISGHRSVSWYQQTPGQGLQFLFEYFSETQRNKGNFPGRFSGRQFSNSRSEMNVSTLELGDSALYLCASSPGQTRDTQYFGPGTRLTVL.

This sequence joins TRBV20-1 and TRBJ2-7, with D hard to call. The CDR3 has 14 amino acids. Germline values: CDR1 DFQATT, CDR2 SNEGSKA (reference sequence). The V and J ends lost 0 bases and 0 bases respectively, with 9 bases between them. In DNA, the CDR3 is TGCAGTGCTAGAGAGCCAAGCCTCTCCTACGAGCAGTACTTC. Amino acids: CSAREPSLSYEQYF.

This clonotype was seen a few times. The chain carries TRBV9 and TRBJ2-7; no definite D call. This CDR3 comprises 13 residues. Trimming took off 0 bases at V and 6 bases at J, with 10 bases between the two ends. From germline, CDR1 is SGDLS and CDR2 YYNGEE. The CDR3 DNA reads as TGTGCCAGCAGCGTAGCCGATGGCGCCGAGCAGTACTTC. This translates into CASSVADGAEQYF.

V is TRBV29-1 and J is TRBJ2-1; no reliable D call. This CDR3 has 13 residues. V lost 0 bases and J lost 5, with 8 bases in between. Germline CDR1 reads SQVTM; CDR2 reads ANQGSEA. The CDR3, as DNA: TGCAGCGTTGAAGATCTTAGCCACAATGAGCAGTTCTTC. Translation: CSVEDLSHNEQFF.

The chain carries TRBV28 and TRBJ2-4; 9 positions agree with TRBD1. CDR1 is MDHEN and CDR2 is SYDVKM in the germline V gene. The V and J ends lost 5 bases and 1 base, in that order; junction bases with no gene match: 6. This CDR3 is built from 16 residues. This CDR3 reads CASSTQGARAKNIQYF. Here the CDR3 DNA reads TGTGCCAGCAGTACACAGGGGGCGCGGGCCAAAAACATTCAGTACTTC.

This CDR3 reads CASSSRTGRWDEQFF. As DNA, the CDR3 is TGCGCCAGCAGCTCCCGGACAGGCCGGTGGGATGAGCAGTTCTTC. The genes are TRBV5-1 and TRBJ2-1, with 7 bases aligning to TRBD1. The V segment lost 3 bases and the J segment 8 bases; nucleotides outside the gene matches: 11. Germline-derived CDR1 and CDR2 are SGHRS and YFSETQ. The CDR3 runs to 15 residues.

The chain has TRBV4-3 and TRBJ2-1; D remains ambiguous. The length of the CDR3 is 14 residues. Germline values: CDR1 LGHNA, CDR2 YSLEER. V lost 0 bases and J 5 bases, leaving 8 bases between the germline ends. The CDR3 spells CASSQDFADNEQFF. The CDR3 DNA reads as TGCGCCAGCAGCCAAGATTTCGCGGACAATGAGCAGTTCTTC.

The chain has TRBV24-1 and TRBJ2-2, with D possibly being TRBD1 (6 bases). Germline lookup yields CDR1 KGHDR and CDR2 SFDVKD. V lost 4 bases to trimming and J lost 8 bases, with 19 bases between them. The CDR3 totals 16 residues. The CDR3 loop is CATSDPNRRGPGELFF. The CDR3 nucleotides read TGTGCCACCAGTGACCCTAACCGCAGGGGTCCAGGGGAGCTGTTTTTT.